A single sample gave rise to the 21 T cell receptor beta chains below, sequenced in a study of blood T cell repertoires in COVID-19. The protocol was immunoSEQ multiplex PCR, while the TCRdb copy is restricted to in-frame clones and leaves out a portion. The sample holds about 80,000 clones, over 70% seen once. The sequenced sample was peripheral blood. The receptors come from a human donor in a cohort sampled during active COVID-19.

The CDR3 DNA reads TGTGCCAGCAGCCACAACAGGGCCTCTGGCTACACCTTC. Translated, it gives CASSHNRASGYTF. V usage is TRBV3-1 (or the pseudogene TRBV3-2) and J usage is TRBJ1-2, with D perhaps TRBD1 (6 bases). The germline V and J ends were trimmed by 3 bases and 7 bases, with 12 bases remaining between them. The CDR3 has 13 residues. CDR1 is LGHDT, CDR2 YNNKEL, per germline (reference sequence).

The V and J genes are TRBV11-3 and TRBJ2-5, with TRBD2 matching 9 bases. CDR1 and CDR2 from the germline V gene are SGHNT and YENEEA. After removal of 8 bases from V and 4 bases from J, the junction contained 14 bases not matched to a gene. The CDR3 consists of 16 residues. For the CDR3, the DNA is TGTGCCAGCGGCGGAGATGGAGCGGGAGGTGGAGAGACCCAGTACTTC. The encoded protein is CASGGDGAGGGETQYF.

This CDR3 is CASSIGVTGGRNQPQHF. CDR3 DNA: TGTGCCAGTAGTATCGGGGTCACAGGGGGCCGCAATCAGCCCCAGCATTTT. This rearrangement joins TRBV19 to TRBJ1-5, with 9 bases lining up with TRBD1. The germline V gene encodes CDR1 LNHDA and CDR2 SQIVND (reference sequence). With V trimmed by 3 bases and J by 2 bases, 8 bases remained unmatched. The CDR3 sequence is 17 residues long.

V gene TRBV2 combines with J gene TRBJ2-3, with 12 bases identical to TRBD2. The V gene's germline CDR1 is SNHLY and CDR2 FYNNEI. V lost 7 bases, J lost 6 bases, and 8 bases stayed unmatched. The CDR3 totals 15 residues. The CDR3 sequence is CASTGLAGPRDTQYF. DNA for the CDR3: TGTGCCAGCACTGGACTAGCGGGACCACGGGATACGCAGTATTTT.

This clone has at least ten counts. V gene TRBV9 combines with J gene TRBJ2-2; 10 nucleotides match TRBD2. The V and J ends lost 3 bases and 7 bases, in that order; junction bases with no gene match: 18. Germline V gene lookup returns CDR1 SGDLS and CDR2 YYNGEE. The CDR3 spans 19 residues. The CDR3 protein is CASSANPHSSGRWGGELFF. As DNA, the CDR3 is TGTGCCAGCAGCGCCAACCCGCATTCTAGCGGGAGATGGGGCGGGGAGCTGTTTTTT. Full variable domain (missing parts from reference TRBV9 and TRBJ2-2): DSGVTQTPKHLITATGQRVTLRCSPRSGDLSVYWYQQSLDQGLQFLIQYYNGEERAKGNILERFSAQQFPDLHSELNLSSLELGDSALYFCASSANPHSSGRWGGELFFGEGSRLTVL.

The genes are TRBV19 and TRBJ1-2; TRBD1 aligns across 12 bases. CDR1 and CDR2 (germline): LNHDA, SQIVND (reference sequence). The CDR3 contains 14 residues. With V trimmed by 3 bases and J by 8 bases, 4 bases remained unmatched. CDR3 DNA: TGTGCCAGTAGTATCCGGGACAGGGGGCAAGGCTACACCTTC. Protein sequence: CASSIRDRGQGYTF.

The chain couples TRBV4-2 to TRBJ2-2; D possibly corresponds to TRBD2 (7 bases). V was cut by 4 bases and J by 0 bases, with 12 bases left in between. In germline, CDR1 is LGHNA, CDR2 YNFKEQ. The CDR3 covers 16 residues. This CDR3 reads CASSRGGGPNTGELFF. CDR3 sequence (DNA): TGTGCCAGCAGCCGGGGAGGGGGACCGAACACCGGGGAGCTGTTTTTT.

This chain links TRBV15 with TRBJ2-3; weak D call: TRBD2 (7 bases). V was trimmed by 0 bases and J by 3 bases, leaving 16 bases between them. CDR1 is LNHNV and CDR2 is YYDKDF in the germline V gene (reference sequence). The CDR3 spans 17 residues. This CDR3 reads CATSRDSVGGPTDTQYF. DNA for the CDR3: TGTGCCACCAGCAGAGATTCGGTGGGGGGGCCTACAGATACGCAGTATTTT.

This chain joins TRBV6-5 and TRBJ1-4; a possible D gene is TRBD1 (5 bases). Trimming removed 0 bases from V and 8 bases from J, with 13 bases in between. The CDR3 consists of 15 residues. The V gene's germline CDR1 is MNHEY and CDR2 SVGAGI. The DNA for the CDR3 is TGTGCCAGCAGTTACTCGCTGGGGGGTAGGGAAAAACTGTTTTTT. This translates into CASSYSLGGREKLFF.

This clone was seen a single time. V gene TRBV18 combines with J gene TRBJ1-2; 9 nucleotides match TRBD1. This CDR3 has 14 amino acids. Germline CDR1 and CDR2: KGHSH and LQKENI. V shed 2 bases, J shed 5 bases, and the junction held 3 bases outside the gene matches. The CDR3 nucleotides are TGTGCCAGCTCACCAACGGGACAGGGATATGGCTACACCTTC. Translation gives CASSPTGQGYGYTF.

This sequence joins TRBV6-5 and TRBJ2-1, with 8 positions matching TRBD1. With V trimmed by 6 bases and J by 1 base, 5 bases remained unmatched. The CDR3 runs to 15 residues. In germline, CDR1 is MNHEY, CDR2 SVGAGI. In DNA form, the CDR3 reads TGTGCCAGCAGGATCACAGGGGGGTCCTACAATGAGCAGTTCTTC. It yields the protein CASRITGGSYNEQFF.

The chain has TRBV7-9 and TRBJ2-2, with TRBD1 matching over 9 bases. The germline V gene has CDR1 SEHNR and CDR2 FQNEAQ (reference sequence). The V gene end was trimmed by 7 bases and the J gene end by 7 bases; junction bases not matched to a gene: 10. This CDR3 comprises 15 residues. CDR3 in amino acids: CASTPTGGIGGELFF. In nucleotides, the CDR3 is TGTGCCAGCACGCCGACAGGGGGGATAGGCGGGGAGCTGTTTTTT.

DNA of the CDR3: TGTGCCACCAGCAGAGATGGAGCCGTTACTAGCGGGAGGTCCCATGAGCAGTTCTTC. Amino acid sequence: CATSRDGAVTSGRSHEQFF. J is TRBJ2-1 and V is TRBV15, with TRBD2 identical over 12 bases. Germline loops: CDR1 LNHNV, CDR2 YYDKDF (reference sequence). There are 19 residues in the CDR3. V lost 0 bases to trimming and J lost 8 bases; unmatched junction nucleotides: 14.

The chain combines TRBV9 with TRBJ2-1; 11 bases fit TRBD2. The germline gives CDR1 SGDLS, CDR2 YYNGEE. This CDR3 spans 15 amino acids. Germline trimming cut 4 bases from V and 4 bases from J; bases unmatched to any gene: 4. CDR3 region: CASSFRLAGYNEQFF. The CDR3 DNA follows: TGTGCCAGCAGCTTCCGACTAGCGGGGTACAATGAGCAGTTCTTC.

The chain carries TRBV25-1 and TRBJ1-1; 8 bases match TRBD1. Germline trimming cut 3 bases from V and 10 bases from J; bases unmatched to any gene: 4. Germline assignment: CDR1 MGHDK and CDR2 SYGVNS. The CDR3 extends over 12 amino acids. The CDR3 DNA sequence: TGTGCCAGCAGTGATTACGACAGGGGAGCTTTCTTT. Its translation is CASSDYDRGAFF.

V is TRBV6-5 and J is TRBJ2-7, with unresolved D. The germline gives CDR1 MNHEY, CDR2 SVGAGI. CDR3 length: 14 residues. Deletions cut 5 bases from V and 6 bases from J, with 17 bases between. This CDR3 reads CASSQTIPTVEQYF. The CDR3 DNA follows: TGTGCCAGCAGTCAAACTATCCCGACGGTCGAGCAGTACTTC.

The CDR3 loop reads CASSFRGRGGTYEQYF. The CDR3 DNA reads TGCGCCAGCAGCTTTCGGGGTCGCGGCGGCACCTACGAGCAGTACTTC. The J gene is TRBJ2-7, the V gene TRBV5-1, with D tentatively TRBD2 (5 bases). Germline-derived CDR1 and CDR2 are SGHRS and YFSETQ. CDR3 length: 16 residues. Trimming took 2 bases from V and 2 from J, leaving 17 bases between them.

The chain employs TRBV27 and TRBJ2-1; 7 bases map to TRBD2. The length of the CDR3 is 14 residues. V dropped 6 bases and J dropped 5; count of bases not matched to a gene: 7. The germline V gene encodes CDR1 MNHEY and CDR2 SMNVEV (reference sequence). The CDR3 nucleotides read TGTGCCAGCAGCCCCGGGACTACCAACAATGAGCAGTTCTTC. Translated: CASSPGTTNNEQFF.

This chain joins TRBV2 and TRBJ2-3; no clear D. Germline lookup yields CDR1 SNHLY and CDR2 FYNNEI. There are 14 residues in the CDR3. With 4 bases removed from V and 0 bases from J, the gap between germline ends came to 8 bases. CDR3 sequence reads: CASSGVSSTDTQYF. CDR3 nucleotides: TGTGCCAGCAGTGGCGTAAGTAGCACAGATACGCAGTATTTT.

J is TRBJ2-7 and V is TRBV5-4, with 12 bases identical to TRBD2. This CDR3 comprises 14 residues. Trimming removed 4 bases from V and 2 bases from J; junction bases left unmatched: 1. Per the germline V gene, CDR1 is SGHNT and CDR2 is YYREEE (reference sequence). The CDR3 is CASSRLAGAYEQYF. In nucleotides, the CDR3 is TGTGCCAGCAGCAGACTAGCGGGGGCCTACGAGCAGTACTTC.

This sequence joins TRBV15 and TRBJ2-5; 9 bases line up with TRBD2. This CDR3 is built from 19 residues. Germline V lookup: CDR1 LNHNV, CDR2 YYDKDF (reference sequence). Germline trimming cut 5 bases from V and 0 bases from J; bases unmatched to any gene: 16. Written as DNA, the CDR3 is TGTGCCACCAGCCGCGACCCTAGCGGGGAGATCCTGTACCAAGAGACCCAGTACTTC. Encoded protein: CATSRDPSGEILYQETQYF.